This entry lists 24 T cell receptor beta chains sequenced from one sample in a study of CD8+ T cells in alopecia areata. Sequencing relied on a cDNA template that was reverse transcribed from extracted RNA. Assay: immunoSEQ multiplex PCR; the TCRdb copy retains only in-frame clones and omits some. The data hold over 110,000 clones, with approximately 49% observed a single time. The material was CD4+ T cells sorted from blood, obtained at week 0. Receptors originate from a human donor with alopecia areata.

The chain employs TRBV19 and TRBJ2-1; D possibly matches TRBD1 or TRBD2 (6 bases each). The CDR3 has 15 amino acids. The V end lost 2 bases, the J end lost 8 bases, and 16 bases lay between the germline ends. The germline V gene encodes CDR1 LNHDA and CDR2 SQIVND (reference sequence). CDR3 sequence: CASSIRRGGRDEQFF. The CDR3, as DNA: TGTGCCAGTAGTATACGCAGGGGAGGTCGAGATGAGCAGTTCTTC.

This sequence joins TRBV7-2 and TRBJ2-7, with D perhaps being TRBD1 or TRBD2 (5 bases each). In germline, CDR1 is SGHTA, CDR2 FQGNSA. The CDR3 spans 17 residues. The V end was cut by 2 bases, the J end by 6 bases, with 23 bases between. CDR3 amino acids: CASSLIGSQGRKGEQYF. For the CDR3, the DNA is TGTGCCAGCAGCTTAATCGGGTCTCAGGGACGGAAAGGCGAGCAGTACTTC. The full variable domain, in which reference TRBV7-2 and TRBJ2-7 provide the parts outside the CDR3, is GAGVSQSPSNKVTEKGKDVELRCDPISGHTALYWYRQSLGQGLEFLIYFQGNSAPDKSGLPSDRFSAERTGGSVSTLTIQRTQQEDSAVYLCASSLIGSQGRKGEQYFGPGTRLTVT.

This chain uses TRBV7-2 with TRBJ1-3, with 9 nucleotides matching TRBD1. V trimming: 6 bases; J trimming: 4 bases; junction bases outside the gene matches: 13. Germline V gene data show CDR1 as SGHTA and CDR2 as FQGNSA. The CDR3 has 17 amino acids. DNA of the CDR3: TGTGCCAGCAGTATTCCGCGGACAGGGGATTGGGGAAACACCATATATTTT. This sequence encodes CASSIPRTGDWGNTIYF.

A single count supports this clone. The sample contains more than one DNA sequence encoding this CDR3. The chain employs TRBV6-5 and TRBJ1-2, with a possible D match to TRBD1 (5 bases). The germline V gene encodes CDR1 MNHEY and CDR2 SVGAGI. This CDR3 is built from 13 residues. Trimming removed 2 bases at V and 5 bases at J, with 9 bases between. The CDR3 here is CASSYGAGYGYTF. The CDR3, as DNA: TGTGCCAGCAGTTACGGGGCCGGGTATGGCTACACCTTC.

This clone was detected once. The genes are TRBV7-9 and TRBJ2-1, with a tentative D call TRBD2 (6 bases). Germline-derived CDR1 and CDR2 are SEHNR and FQNEAQ (reference sequence). V dropped 5 bases and J dropped 5 bases, with 13 bases sitting between them. The CDR3 has 14 amino acids. The CDR3 region has the DNA TGTGCCAGCAGCCTCTCAGGACTAAACAATGAGCAGTTCTTC. Translated: CASSLSGLNNEQFF.

The rearrangement uses TRBV10-3 and TRBJ2-1; 11 nucleotides agree with TRBD1. This CDR3 region has 16 residues. V was pared by 0 bases and J by 5 bases, with 3 bases of the junction left unmatched. The V gene's germline CDR1 is ENHRY and CDR2 SYGVKD. Here the CDR3 DNA reads TGTGCCATCAGTGAGTCAGGACAGGGGGCTAACAATGAGCAGTTCTTC. Translation: CAISESGQGANNEQFF.

This clone has just a few counts. The chain recombines TRBV29-1 with TRBJ2-1, with D uncertain. Trimming stripped 5 bases from V and 6 bases from J, with 8 bases between. Germline-derived CDR1 and CDR2 are SQVTM and ANQGSEA. CDR3 length equals 11 residues. The CDR3 protein is CSVSPSNEQFF. Written as DNA, the CDR3 is TGCAGCGTTTCCCCTTCCAATGAGCAGTTCTTC.

The chain combines TRBV25-1 with TRBJ1-5; 8 nucleotides agree with TRBD1. Germline V CDR1 and CDR2: MGHDK, SYGVNS. The CDR3 totals 15 residues. V lost 7 bases and J lost 6; bases outside the gene matches: 11. CDR3 DNA sequence: TGTGCCAGCACCACATTGGACAGGGTGGCTCAGCCCCAGCATTTT. As protein: CASTTLDRVAQPQHF.

The V and J genes are TRBV11-2 and TRBJ2-5; D tentatively reads TRBD1 or TRBD2 (5 bases each). Germline V lookup: CDR1 SGHAT, CDR2 FQNNGV. The CDR3 extends over 17 amino acids. The germline V and J ends were trimmed by 0 bases and 4 bases, with 18 bases remaining between them. In nucleotides, the CDR3 is TGTGCCAGCAGCTTAGATCTTTGGGGGAGTGGTGGAGAGACCCAGTACTTC. Protein: CASSLDLWGSGGETQYF.

A note on this clone: At one end the junction does not follow the germline gene, possibly because of a read error. This CDR3 is CASSRDHGLFTF. CDR3 nucleotides: TGTGCCAGCAGCAGAGATCACGGACTCTTTACATTT. The chain has TRBV7-2 and TRBJ1-4; D unclear. The germline V gene encodes CDR1 SGHTA and CDR2 FQGNSA. The CDR3 is 12 amino acids.

The sample holds a few counts of this clone. This rearrangement joins TRBV15 to TRBJ2-2, with TRBD2 matching 11 bases. Germline V gene lookup returns CDR1 LNHNV and CDR2 YYDKDF (reference sequence). The V segment lost 0 bases and the J segment 4 bases; nucleotides outside the gene matches: 7. This CDR3 region has 18 residues. Here the CDR3 DNA reads TGTGCCACCAGCAGAGATGGTAGCGGGAGGGCCGTCACCGGGGAGCTGTTTTTT. Its translation: CATSRDGSGRAVTGELFF.

The chain joins TRBV27 to TRBJ2-3, with a tentative D call TRBD1 (5 bases). Looked up from germline, CDR1 is MNHEY and CDR2 is SMNVEV (reference sequence). CDR3 length: 18 residues. The germline V and J ends were trimmed by 4 bases and 1 base, with 21 bases remaining between them. The CDR3 DNA reads as TGTGCCAGCAGTTCCCCTCCCAGAGGTGGCAGGGGCACAGATACGCAGTATTTT. It translates to CASSSPPRGGRGTDTQYF.

In its sample, this clone was seen a few times. CDR3 in amino acids: CSVAVQETQYF. The CDR3 DNA is TGCAGCGTTGCTGTCCAAGAGACCCAGTACTTC. This chain connects TRBV29-1 to TRBJ2-5; no clear D gene. Trimming stripped 4 bases from V and 1 base from J, with 4 bases between. This CDR3 is 11 amino acids long. Germline V gene data show CDR1 as SQVTM and CDR2 as ANQGSEA.

The chain couples TRBV2 to TRBJ2-1; 13 bases are shared with TRBD2. The CDR3 has 15 amino acids. Germline trimming cut 6 bases from V and 4 bases from J; bases unmatched to any gene: 3. The germline V gene encodes CDR1 SNHLY and CDR2 FYNNEI. CDR3 sequence reads: CASRGTSGIYNEQFF. CDR3 in DNA: TGTGCCAGCAGGGGGACTAGCGGGATATACAATGAGCAGTTCTTC.

V is TRBV29-1 and J is TRBJ2-2; D is unclear. Trimming took off 2 bases at V and 5 bases at J, with 6 bases between the two ends. CDR1 and CDR2 (germline): SQVTM, ANQGSEA. CDR3 length: 12 residues. As DNA, the CDR3 is TGCAGCGTTGAAAGACCGACCGGGGAGCTGTTTTTT. Translation: CSVERPTGELFF.

This rearrangement joins TRBV2 to TRBJ2-5; D is uncertain. V was shortened by 6 bases and J by 5 bases, with 13 bases between the two germline ends. This CDR3 spans 13 amino acids. CDR1 and CDR2 from the germline V gene are SNHLY and FYNNEI. This chain's CDR3 is CASRLDVKETQYF. CDR3 in DNA: TGTGCCAGCAGATTGGACGTCAAGGAGACCCAGTACTTC.

The chain joins TRBV5-1 to TRBJ2-7; no definite D call. Germline V CDR1 and CDR2: SGHRS, YFSETQ. Trimming stripped 2 bases from V and 1 base from J, with 7 bases between. CDR3 length: 13 residues. The CDR3 region is CASSLFASYEQYF. CDR3 sequence (DNA): TGCGCCAGCAGCTTATTCGCTTCCTACGAGCAGTACTTC.

This chain connects TRBV7-9 to TRBJ2-5; D gene uncertain. The V gene's germline CDR1 is SEHNR and CDR2 FQNEAQ (reference sequence). The V end was cut by 1 base, the J end by 2 bases, with 8 bases between. The CDR3 has 14 residues. CDR3 DNA sequence: TGTGCCAGCAGCTTAGGCGGTACGCAAGAGACCCAGTACTTC. It translates to CASSLGGTQETQYF.

The V gene is TRBV5-8, the J gene TRBJ2-1; 11 positions match TRBD2. Germline V lookup: CDR1 SGHTS, CDR2 YDEGEE. With V trimmed by 1 base and J by 7 bases, 4 bases remained unmatched. This CDR3 has 15 amino acids. CDR3 coding DNA: TGTGCCAGCAGCTTGCCGGGACTAGCGGAAAATGAGCAGTTCTTC. Translating gives CASSLPGLAENEQFF.

The gene calls are TRBV29-1 and TRBJ1-1; TRBD1 might be the D (5 bases). CDR1 is SQVTM, CDR2 ANQGSEA, per germline. The CDR3 is 12 residues long. V lost 6 bases and J lost 7, with 15 bases in between. The CDR3 loop is CSVGQTGNEAFF. The CDR3 DNA follows: TGCAGCGTCGGGCAAACAGGAAATGAAGCTTTCTTT.

J is TRBJ2-1 and V is TRBV5-1; 9 nucleotides agree with TRBD2. This CDR3 has 15 amino acids. The germline gives CDR1 SGHRS, CDR2 YFSETQ. Trimming removed 0 bases from V and 7 bases from J; junction bases left unmatched: 5. The CDR3 region has the DNA TGCGCCAGCAGCTTGGGGCTAGCGGGAAAGAATGAGCAGTTCTTC. Translated: CASSLGLAGKNEQFF.

V is TRBV20-1 and J is TRBJ2-4; D perhaps matches TRBD2 (7 bases). The CDR3 contains 11 residues. Trimming left V 6 bases short and J 13 bases short, with 16 bases between. In germline, CDR1 is DFQATT, CDR2 SNEGSKA (reference sequence). The CDR3 DNA follows: TGCAGTGCCCCGGGGGCCGGGGGGCAGTACTTC. It is translated as CSAPGAGGQYF.

The V gene is TRBV7-2, the J gene TRBJ2-7; 9 nucleotides agree with TRBD1. The germline V gene has CDR1 SGHTA and CDR2 FQGNSA. The CDR3 runs 15 residues. Losses at the gene ends were 3 bases for V and 4 bases for J; bases not matched to a gene: 7. CDR3 DNA: TGTGCCAGCAGCTTCCAGAGCGGGACAGGGTACGAGCAGTACTTC. Translation gives CASSFQSGTGYEQYF.

J is TRBJ2-7 and V is TRBV10-3; 9 bases are a match to TRBD2. The germline V gene encodes CDR1 ENHRY and CDR2 SYGVKD. The trim removed 0 bases at V and 0 bases at J, leaving 3 bases unmatched. The CDR3 covers 16 residues. The CDR3 DNA sequence: TGTGCCATCAGTGAGTCGGGTAGCGGGGGCTCCTACGAGCAGTACTTC. Translating gives CAISESGSGGSYEQYF.